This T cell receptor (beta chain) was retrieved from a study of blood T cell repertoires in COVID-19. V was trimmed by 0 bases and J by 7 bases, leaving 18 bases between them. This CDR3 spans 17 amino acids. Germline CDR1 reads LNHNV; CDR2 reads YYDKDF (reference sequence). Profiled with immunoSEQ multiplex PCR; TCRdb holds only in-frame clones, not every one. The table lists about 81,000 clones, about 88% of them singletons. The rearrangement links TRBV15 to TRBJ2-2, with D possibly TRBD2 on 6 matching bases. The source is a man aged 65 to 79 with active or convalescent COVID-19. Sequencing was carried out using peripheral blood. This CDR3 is CATSRDRGTQRIGELFF. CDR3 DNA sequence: TGTGCCACCAGCAGAGATCGGGGGACGCAACGGATCGGGGAGCTGTTTTTT.